This T cell receptor beta chain was observed in a study of blood T cell repertoires in COVID-19. For the study at large: Acute-phase and convalescent COVID-19 samples originated in the United States, Italy and Spain. From T cells, B-cell-depleted T cells, or PBMCs came the material, which was cDNA or gDNA.

Original analysis: Reference gene primer amplification yielded estimated nucleated cell counts. The assay was immunoSEQ multiplex PCR, and TCRdb's table has in-frame clones only and misses some. That table furnishes V, J and clone size, whereas the DNA furnished D and trimming. The sample carries around 140,000 clones, approximately 88% recorded once. Germline assignment: CDR1 KGHSH and CDR2 LQKENI. There are 15 residues in the CDR3. Trimming removed 2 bases at V and 4 bases at J, with 12 bases between. This chain connects TRBV18 to TRBJ2-1, with D perhaps TRBD1 (6 bases). This TCR derives from a woman aged 45-65 years with acute or convalescent COVID-19. The sample comprised peripheral blood. Here the CDR3 reads CASSPREQGYNEQFF. The DNA for the CDR3 is TGTGCCAGCTCACCAAGAGAACAGGGTTACAATGAGCAGTTCTTC.